A single sample gave rise to the 30 T cell receptor beta chains below, sequenced in a study of early T cells in non-severe SARS-CoV-2 infection. TCRdb re-analysed the 5' RACE reads in MiXCR, keeping a single row per CDR3 protein. The sample includes 34,000 or so distinct CDR3 sequences, approximately 9.2% of them seen just once. Sequenced: whole blood. Receptor source: an adult who was a healthcare worker with PCR-confirmed SARS-CoV-2 infection or an uninfected control (not recorded which).

At least ten counts were recorded for this clonotype. The chain joins TRBV3-1 to TRBJ2-5; 9 bases fit TRBD2. Germline CDR1 is LGHDT and CDR2 is YNNKEL (reference sequence). The CDR3 loop spans 15 amino acids. V shed 7 bases and J 5 bases; nucleotides not matched to a gene: 11. The CDR3 sequence: CASTLQGLAGETQYF. The CDR3 DNA is TGTGCCAGCACCCTCCAAGGGCTAGCGGGGGAGACCCAGTACTTC.

This clonotype was seen repeatedly, ten times or more. This chain connects TRBV5-1 to TRBJ2-3, with 10 bases that match TRBD1. CDR1 and CDR2 (germline): SGHRS, YFSETQ. Germline trimming cut 0 bases from V and 4 bases from J; bases unmatched to any gene: 5. This CDR3 spans 16 amino acids. CDR3 region: CASSLALGQGADTQYF. The CDR3 DNA reads as TGCGCCAGCAGCTTGGCACTCGGACAGGGGGCAGATACGCAGTATTTT.

At least ten counts were recorded for this clonotype. The chain combines TRBV9 with TRBJ1-1; 7 bases align to TRBD1. Germline V gene data show CDR1 as SGDLS and CDR2 as YYNGEE. The CDR3 loop spans 15 amino acids. Trimming took 0 bases from V and 4 from J; bases not matched to a gene: 6. CDR3 in DNA: TGTGCCAGCAGCGTAGCTTACAGGGGATCCACTGAAGCTTTCTTT. It encodes CASSVAYRGSTEAFF.

In this sample, this clonotype turned up a few times. The chain has TRBV7-6 and TRBJ1-6; a weak D match, TRBD1 (6 bases). V was clipped by 4 bases and J by 7 bases, with 11 bases between them. The CDR3 contains 14 residues. The germline gives CDR1 SGHVS, CDR2 FNYEAQ. CDR3 amino acids: CASSYTGLNSPLHF. In DNA, the CDR3 is TGTGCCAGCAGCTATACAGGGTTAAATTCACCCCTCCACTTT. Using reference TRBV7-6 and TRBJ1-6 for the parts outside the CDR3, the full variable domain is GAGVSQSPRYKVTKRGQDVALRCDPISGHVSLYWYRQALGQGPEFLTYFNYEAQQDKSGLPNDRFSAERPEGSISTLTIQRTEQRDSAMYRCASSYTGLNSPLHFGNGTRLTVT.

V is TRBV20-1 and J is TRBJ1-1, with D perhaps TRBD1 (5 bases). Trimming took off 6 bases at V and 6 bases at J, with 23 bases between the two ends. CDR1 is DFQATT, CDR2 SNEGSKA, per germline (reference sequence). The CDR3 consists of 15 residues. CDR3 amino acids: CSAIPNGEGGAEAFF. The CDR3 DNA follows: TGCAGTGCCATCCCGAACGGGGAGGGAGGGGCTGAAGCTTTCTTT.

This clonotype was seen ten or more times. A junction boundary mismatches the germline segment, possibly from a read error. The chain combines TRBV6-1 with TRBJ2-7; 8 nucleotides agree with TRBD1. Germline V gene data show CDR1 as MNHNS and CDR2 as SASEGT. This CDR3 comprises 10 residues. DNA of the CDR3: TGTGCCACCAGTCGGGACAGGATATACTTC. It codes for CATSRDRIYF.

This sequence joins TRBV29-1 and TRBJ2-3; 7 nucleotides match TRBD1. The V gene's germline CDR1 is SQVTM and CDR2 ANQGSEA. The CDR3 has 16 amino acids. V lost 3 bases and J lost 4; bases outside the gene matches: 13. The CDR3 DNA is TGCAGCGTTGACGAAACAGGGGTGGTGATTGCAGATACGCAGTATTTT. Translation gives CSVDETGVVIADTQYF.

On this clonotype: An end of the junction differs from the germline gene, which may be a read error. The gene calls are TRBV29-1 and TRBJ2-3; TRBD2 aligns across 11 bases. This CDR3 region has 15 residues. Per germline, CDR1 SQVTM and CDR2 ANQGSEA. The CDR3 bases are TGCAGAGTTGAAGATCCTAGCGGGGGGTCAGATACGCAGTATTTT. It encodes CRVEDPSGGSDTQYF.

This clonotype was observed many times. The chain has TRBV12-3 or TRBV12-4 and TRBJ1-4; 7 positions match TRBD1. The V segment lost 6 bases and the J segment 0 bases; nucleotides outside the gene matches: 4. This CDR3 is built from 15 residues. The CDR3 DNA reads TGTGCCAGCAGATTCGGGACAGCAACTAATGAAAAACTGTTTTTT. It translates to CASRFGTATNEKLFF.

In its sample, this clonotype is medium-sized. The chain uses TRBV29-1 and TRBJ1-4; no clear D gene. Germline V lookup: CDR1 SQVTM, CDR2 ANQGSEA. CDR3 length: 12 amino acids. The CDR3 DNA follows: TGCGCCAGTCGGGCAACTAATGAAAAACTGTTTTTT. It encodes CASRATNEKLFF.

This clonotype was seen a few times. The chain links TRBV7-8 to TRBJ2-7; the D is unclear. The germline CDR1 and CDR2 sequences are SGHVS and FQNEAQ. This CDR3 has 13 residues. V was trimmed by 6 bases and J by 7 bases, leaving 16 bases between them. The CDR3 DNA reads as TGTGCCAGCAGTCAAGCGAGCCTTGTGGAGCAGTACTTC. Translation gives CASSQASLVEQYF. The entire variable domain, with the rest obtained from reference TRBV7-8 and TRBJ2-7, is as follows: GAGVSQSPRYKVAKRGQDVALRCDPISGHVSLFWYQQALGQGPEFLTYFQNEAQLDKSGLPSDRFFAERPEGSVSTLKIQRTQQEDSAVYLCASSQASLVEQYFGPGTRLTVT.

The gene calls are TRBV29-1 and TRBJ2-3; 8 bases agree with TRBD1. After removal of 7 bases from V and 1 base from J, the junction contained 1 base not matched to a gene. The CDR3 covers 12 residues. Germline V CDR1 and CDR2: SQVTM, ANQGSEA. The CDR3 DNA sequence: TGCAGCGCGGACAGGGGCACAGATACGCAGTATTTT. This sequence encodes CSADRGTDTQYF.

The table lists this clonotype with many counts. The V gene is TRBV29-1, the J gene TRBJ2-3; unclear D gene. V was cut by 3 bases and J by 7 bases, with 17 bases left in between. Germline CDR1 reads SQVTM; CDR2 reads ANQGSEA. This CDR3 comprises 14 residues. The CDR3 region has the DNA TGCAGCGTTGACCGTACCACTGCCCTTTATACGCAGTATTTT. This translates into CSVDRTTALYTQYF.

The rearrangement links TRBV6-1 to TRBJ2-2; no reliable D call. Trimming pared 4 bases from V and 1 base from J, leaving 7 bases between. Germline CDR1 MNHNS, CDR2 SASEGT. This CDR3 comprises 14 residues. The CDR3 sequence: CASSVTRNTGELFF. The DNA of the CDR3 is TGTGCCAGCAGTGTTACACGGAACACCGGGGAGCTGTTTTTT.

This clonotype appeared many times. This chain uses TRBV7-2 with TRBJ2-7, with 7 bases that match TRBD1. From germline, CDR1 is SGHTA and CDR2 FQGNSA. Germline trimming cut 1 base from V and 4 bases from J; bases unmatched to any gene: 7. The CDR3 covers 15 residues. The CDR3 protein is CASSLVQGFLYEQYF. DNA for the CDR3: TGTGCCAGCAGCTTAGTACAGGGGTTTTTATACGAGCAGTACTTC.

This clonotype was seen many times. This chain joins TRBV5-4 and TRBJ1-2; D remains ambiguous. Germline V gene lookup returns CDR1 SGHNT and CDR2 YYREEE (reference sequence). This CDR3 is built from 12 residues. Trimming cost V 4 bases and J 4 bases, with 8 bases left between them. CDR3 bases: TGTGCCAGCAGCCTGACCCTCTATGGCTACACCTTC. It yields the protein CASSLTLYGYTF.

Concerning this clonotype itself: Relative to the germline gene, one junction end is altered; a read error may explain this. CDR3 nucleotides: TGTGCCAGCAGCGGGACAGGGAGAGCGTACCAAGAGACCCGGTACTTC. It yields the protein CASSGTGRAYQETRYF. The chain couples TRBV5-5 to TRBJ2-5, with 9 bases identical to TRBD1. The CDR3 extends over 16 amino acids. Germline V gene lookup returns CDR1 SGHKS and CDR2 YYEKEE (reference sequence).

This clonotype was observed many times. The chain carries TRBV18 and TRBJ1-2; 9 positions agree with TRBD1. V shed 8 bases, J shed 7 bases, and the junction held 17 bases outside the gene matches. Germline values: CDR1 KGHSH, CDR2 LQKENI. The CDR3 is made up of 16 amino acids. The CDR3 DNA follows: TGTGCCAGCGATCTGTTCCCGGGACAGGGACGGGTTGGCTACACCTTC. Its protein is CASDLFPGQGRVGYTF.

The sample holds a few counts of this clonotype. The chain recombines TRBV7-7 with TRBJ2-1; no clear D. Germline V lookup: CDR1 SSHAT, CDR2 FNYEAQ (reference sequence). The ends were cut back, 5 bases at V and 5 bases at J, with 10 bases in the middle. This CDR3 region has 13 residues. The DNA of the CDR3 is TGTGCCAGCAGCCTGAGCCTGGACAATGAGCAGTTCTTC. Amino acid sequence: CASSLSLDNEQFF.

This clonotype was seen ten or more times. V is TRBV6-4 and J is TRBJ2-5; TRBD1 agrees at 8 bases. CDR1 and CDR2 (germline): MRHNA, SNTAGT. V lost 2 bases, J lost 5 bases, and 4 bases stayed unmatched. The CDR3 covers 14 residues. DNA for the CDR3: TGTGCCAGCAGTGACACGGACAGGGCGGAGACCCAGTACTTC. This translates into CASSDTDRAETQYF.

This clonotype was recorded a few times. The rearrangement links TRBV27 to TRBJ2-1; no definite D call. Trimming pared 3 bases from V and 4 bases from J, leaving 4 bases between. CDR3 size: 12 residues. Germline CDR1 reads MNHEY; CDR2 reads SMNVEV (reference sequence). The CDR3 region has the DNA TGTGCCAGCAGTTTTGCTTACAATGAGCAGTTCTTC. Protein sequence: CASSFAYNEQFF.

This clonotype is medium-sized by share. The chain employs TRBV6-2 or TRBV6-3 and TRBJ2-6; D might be TRBD2 (6 bases). V dropped 7 bases and J dropped 6 bases, with 22 bases sitting between them. The CDR3 covers 17 residues. Germline V gene data show CDR1 as MNHEY and CDR2 as SVGEGT. CDR3 nucleotide sequence: TGTGCCAGCACCCTTGGGTCGGACGGAGGGTTGGCCAACGTCCTGACTTTC. Protein sequence: CASTLGSDGGLANVLTF.

The chain employs TRBV7-6 and TRBJ2-3; D is undetermined. Germline lookup yields CDR1 SGHVS and CDR2 FNYEAQ. The CDR3 is 13 amino acids. V was trimmed by 3 bases and J by 2 bases, leaving 6 bases between them. This chain's CDR3 is CASSFQVTDTQYF. The DNA for the CDR3 is TGTGCCAGCAGCTTCCAGGTCACAGATACGCAGTATTTT.

This clonotype was seen many times. The chain's CDR3 is CASSRRGGMLREQYF. In nucleotides, the CDR3 is TGTGCCAGCAGTCGACGGGGCGGGATGCTGAGAGAGCAGTACTTC. The chain couples TRBV6-2 or TRBV6-3 to TRBJ2-7, with D perhaps matching TRBD2 (6 bases). There are 15 residues in the CDR3. The germline V gene encodes CDR1 MNHEY and CDR2 SVGEGT. V was shortened by 5 bases and J by 7 bases, with 21 bases between the two germline ends.

The rearrangement uses TRBV29-1 and TRBJ2-4, with D perhaps TRBD2 (5 bases). CDR1 SQVTM and CDR2 ANQGSEA come from the germline V gene. Trimming removed 6 bases from V and 7 bases from J, with 19 bases in between. CDR3 length: 14 residues. In DNA, the CDR3 is TGCAGCGTCCTCCTGGGTCCCCGAGGGAACATTCAGTACTTC. This codes for CSVLLGPRGNIQYF.

At least ten counts were recorded for this clonotype. The genes are TRBV7-2 and TRBJ2-5; no clear D gene. The V end was cut by 2 bases, the J end by 5 bases, with 9 bases between. The germline V gene has CDR1 SGHTA and CDR2 FQGNSA. The CDR3 contains 13 residues. CDR3 amino acids: CASSLNPDETQYF. The DNA for the CDR3 is TGTGCCAGCAGCTTAAACCCGGATGAGACCCAGTACTTC. The entire variable domain, with the rest obtained from reference TRBV7-2 and TRBJ2-5, is as follows: GAGVSQSPSNKVTEKGKDVELRCDPISGHTALYWYRQSLGQGLEFLIYFQGNSAPDKSGLPSDRFSAERTGGSVSTLTIQRTQQEDSAVYLCASSLNPDETQYFGPGTRLLVL.

This clonotype was seen more than once but under ten times. The genes are TRBV3-1 and TRBJ2-1; D is unclear. V lost 2 bases and J lost 2, with 28 bases in between. The CDR3 consists of 21 residues. Germline V lookup: CDR1 LGHDT, CDR2 YNNKEL (reference sequence). The DNA of the CDR3 is TGTGCCAGCAGCCAAAGGGTAGGCATTGGTCTCGGATTACGCACCTACAATGAGCAGTTCTTC. Its translation: CASSQRVGIGLGLRTYNEQFF.

This clonotype was counted only a few times. One junction end does not reproduce the germline sequence, and a read error may be involved. The chain uses TRBV7-7 and TRBJ2-2, with D possibly being TRBD1 (6 bases). Per germline, CDR1 SSHAT and CDR2 FNYEAQ (reference sequence). This CDR3 comprises 14 residues. This CDR3 reads CASSFNRDTGELFF. The DNA for the CDR3 is TGTGCTAGCAGCTTTAACAGGGACACCGGGGAGCTGTTTTTT.

This clonotype was detected only a few times. The rearrangement uses TRBV6-1 and TRBJ1-3; D is uncertain. Between the trimmed V and J ends, which lost 0 bases and 1 base, there was a span of 4 bases. CDR3 length: 14 amino acids. Germline CDR1 reads MNHNS; CDR2 reads SASEGT. The CDR3 here is CASSEAYSGNTIYF. As DNA, the CDR3 is TGTGCCAGCAGTGAAGCTTATTCTGGAAACACCATATATTTT.

This chain links TRBV7-2 with TRBJ2-4, with D uncertain. The V and J ends lost 7 bases and 7 bases respectively, with 8 bases between them. CDR1 SGHTA and CDR2 FQGNSA come from the germline V gene. The CDR3 loop spans 11 amino acids. The CDR3 bases are TGTGCCAGCACCATGGGGAACATTCAGTACTTC. Its protein is CASTMGNIQYF.